The 30 T cell receptor beta chains presented below share a single source sample, sequenced in a study of T-cell memory formation after mild COVID-19 (dated by TCRdb to 2020 to 2022). The library was prepared using 5' RACE. The sequencer listed for this sample is Illumina NovaSeq 6000. TCRdb passed the public sequencing reads through fastp at Q25 and MiXCR, retaining productive beta sequences. When rows share a CDR3 protein, they turn into one entry using the most common DNA and genes. The sample data list roughly 200,000 distinct CDR3 sequences, and 16% of these were observed just once. The top ten clones comprise under 2.5% of the sample. Sequencing input: PBMCs or a T cell subset sorted from them (not recorded which). These receptors all stem from an adult woman who had mild COVID-19 (a few samples of this study predate the infection). The sample titles of this study are shuffled in the database, so cell type and time point are left out; the donor was told from shared clones.

This chain links TRBV11-3 with TRBJ2-1; 11 nucleotides align to TRBD2. Germline loops: CDR1 SGHNT, CDR2 YENEEA. This CDR3 is built from 17 residues. The ends lost 3 bases at V and 6 bases at J; junction bases unmatched: 10. The CDR3 reads CASSFRASGGRANEQFF. The CDR3 nucleotides read TGTGCCAGCAGCTTTCGGGCTAGCGGGGGGAGAGCCAATGAGCAGTTCTTC.

J is TRBJ1-4 and V is TRBV18; D is perhaps TRBD1 (5 bases). CDR1 KGHSH and CDR2 LQKENI come from the germline V gene. The CDR3 covers 15 residues. The V and J ends lost 0 bases and 8 bases respectively, with 13 bases between them. CDR3 bases: TGTGCCAGCTCACCACCGGCCAGGGTTGGGGAAAAACTGTTTTTT. Translation gives CASSPPARVGEKLFF.

This clonotype was observed a single time. This sequence joins TRBV11-3 and TRBJ2-4; 15 bases match TRBD2. After removal of 3 bases from V and 6 bases from J, the junction contained 9 bases not matched to a gene. CDR1 SGHNT and CDR2 YENEEA come from the germline V gene. The CDR3 runs 18 residues. For the CDR3, the DNA is TGTGCCAGCAGCTTCGCCGGGACTAGCGGGAGGCAGGGAAACATTCAGTACTTC. Encoded protein: CASSFAGTSGRQGNIQYF.

The table lists this clonotype with a few counts. The chain has TRBV5-6 and TRBJ2-5; D could derive from TRBD1 or TRBD2 (5 bases each). In germline, CDR1 is SGHDT, CDR2 YYEEEE. The CDR3 contains 13 residues. Trimming took 3 bases from V and 4 from J, leaving 10 bases between them. CDR3 coding DNA: TGTGCCAGCAGCTGGGGGACGGGAGAGACCCAGTACTTC. This encodes CASSWGTGETQYF.

This clonotype was seen only a few times. V is TRBV5-1 and J is TRBJ2-2, with no clear D. There are 16 residues in the CDR3. The V gene lost 0 bases and the J gene lost 3 bases, with 12 bases spanning the gap. Per germline, CDR1 SGHRS and CDR2 YFSETQ. The CDR3 coding sequence is TGCGCCAGCAGCTTGGCCCGTTGGGCATACACCGGGGAGCTGTTTTTT. It specifies CASSLARWAYTGELFF.

The chain carries TRBV5-1 and TRBJ2-7; a possible D gene is TRBD1 (6 bases). Germline V gene lookup returns CDR1 SGHRS and CDR2 YFSETQ. Trimming shortened V by 4 bases and J by 3 bases, and 11 bases separated the two germline ends. This CDR3 is 13 amino acids long. The CDR3 loop reads CASSDVQGYEQYF. For the CDR3, the DNA is TGCGCCAGCAGCGACGTACAGGGCTACGAGCAGTACTTC.

The chain is built from TRBV20-1 and TRBJ2-3, with 13 bases identical to TRBD2. The CDR3 has 17 amino acids. Germline V gene data show CDR1 as DFQATT and CDR2 as SNEGSKA (reference sequence). Unmatched junction bases numbered 8, after V lost 5 bases and J lost 0 bases. CDR3 in amino acids: CSASGLAGITSTDTQYF. CDR3 bases: TGCAGTGCTTCGGGACTAGCGGGAATTACTAGCACAGATACGCAGTATTTT.

The gene calls are TRBV7-9 and TRBJ1-2, with a weak D call TRBD1 (5 bases). CDR3 length: 14 amino acids. Germline CDR1 and CDR2: SEHNR and FQNEAQ (reference sequence). V was clipped by 5 bases and J by 4 bases, with 14 bases between them. The CDR3 nucleotides read TGTGCCAGCAGCATCTCGGGGGGGGGCTATGGCTACACCTTC. Translation gives CASSISGGGYGYTF.

This chain joins TRBV20-1 and TRBJ2-1, with 12 bases lining up with TRBD2. CDR3 length: 17 residues. Germline V CDR1 and CDR2: DFQATT, SNEGSKA (reference sequence). V was pared by 1 base and J by 5 bases, with 9 bases of the junction left unmatched. The CDR3 reads CSARASLRLAGDNEQFF. CDR3 in DNA: TGCAGTGCTAGAGCTTCCCTACGACTAGCGGGAGACAATGAGCAGTTCTTC.

The rearrangement uses TRBV6-6 and TRBJ2-7, with 7 positions matching TRBD1. The CDR3 consists of 12 residues. V was clipped by 8 bases and J by 6 bases; unmatched bases: 7. Looked up from germline, CDR1 is MNHNY and CDR2 is SVGAGI (reference sequence). The CDR3 loop is CASSQGNSEQYF. The CDR3 nucleotides read TGTGCCAGCTCACAGGGGAATAGCGAGCAGTACTTC.

The rearrangement uses TRBV7-2 and TRBJ2-1; 11 nucleotides align to TRBD2. The CDR3 length is 15 residues. Germline V gene sequence: CDR1 SGHTA, CDR2 FQGNSA. The V segment lost 5 bases and the J segment 8 bases; nucleotides outside the gene matches: 8. The CDR3 DNA is TGTGCCAGCAGCCCAGGACTAGCGGGCTCCTATGAGCAGTTCTTC. Encoded protein: CASSPGLAGSYEQFF.

V and J are TRBV10-3 and TRBJ2-2; D unclear. The CDR3 has 13 amino acids. Trimming cost V 11 bases and J 0 bases, with 10 bases left between them. CDR1 and CDR2 from the germline V gene are ENHRY and SYGVKD. CDR3 sequence reads: CALARSNTGELFF. The DNA for the CDR3 is TGTGCCCTCGCCAGATCGAACACCGGGGAGCTGTTTTTT.

CDR3 sequence: CASSQGLAGGTQYF. In DNA, the CDR3 is TGTGCCAGCAGCCAAGGGCTAGCGGGGGGTACGCAGTATTTT. V is TRBV4-2 and J is TRBJ2-3; the match to TRBD2 covers 11 bases. This CDR3 comprises 14 residues. The V gene end was trimmed by 1 base and the J gene end by 8 bases; junction bases not matched to a gene: 2. Looked up from germline, CDR1 is LGHNA and CDR2 is YNFKEQ.

This CDR3 reads CATSDPGQGVINEQFF. Here the CDR3 DNA reads TGTGCCACCAGTGATCCGGGACAGGGGGTGATCAATGAGCAGTTCTTC. The V call is TRBV24-1, the J call TRBJ2-1, with 11 bases aligning to TRBD1. The CDR3 covers 16 residues. Germline V CDR1 and CDR2: KGHDR, SFDVKD. With 3 bases clipped from V and 6 bases from J, the junction kept 6 bases outside the gene matches.

The chain uses TRBV6-6 and TRBJ2-2; TRBD1 matches at 7 bases. Germline-derived CDR1 and CDR2 are MNHNY and SVGAGI (reference sequence). The V and J ends lost 11 bases and 3 bases, in that order; junction bases with no gene match: 6. The CDR3 runs to 13 residues. CDR3 sequence reads: CAVRDSYTGELFF. The CDR3 bases are TGTGCCGTCCGGGACAGCTACACCGGGGAGCTGTTTTTT.

This clonotype was detected many times. This chain links TRBV5-1 with TRBJ2-7; D is possibly TRBD1 (5 bases). Trimming left V 4 bases short and J 4 bases short, with 15 bases between. The CDR3 totals 14 residues. Germline CDR1 and CDR2: SGHRS and YFSETQ. The CDR3 loop is CASSADLQGYEQYF. DNA for the CDR3: TGCGCCAGCAGCGCAGACCTCCAGGGTTACGAGCAGTACTTC.

The rearrangement joins TRBV20-1 to TRBJ2-2, with a weak D call TRBD1 (6 bases). Between the trimmed V and J ends, which lost 0 bases and 7 bases, there was a span of 15 bases. Germline V gives CDR1 DFQATT, CDR2 SNEGSKA (reference sequence). The CDR3 covers 15 residues. The CDR3 reads CSARDQAGVSGELFF. Written as DNA, the CDR3 is TGCAGTGCTAGAGATCAGGCAGGGGTGAGCGGGGAGCTGTTTTTT.

This clonotype has only a few counts. The chain links TRBV9 to TRBJ2-3; no clear D. In germline, CDR1 is SGDLS, CDR2 YYNGEE. V lost 3 bases, J lost 1 base, and 12 bases lay in between. This CDR3 contains 15 residues. Here the CDR3 reads CASSAETDRTDTQYF. As DNA, the CDR3 is TGTGCCAGCAGCGCAGAAACGGACCGCACAGATACGCAGTATTTT.

J is TRBJ1-4 and V is TRBV30, with TRBD1 as a possible D gene (5 bases). The V gene's germline CDR1 is GTSNPN and CDR2 SVGIG (reference sequence). CDR3 length: 13 amino acids. V lost 1 base and J lost 3, with 6 bases in between. The CDR3 sequence is CAWSAGSNEKLFF. The CDR3, as DNA: TGTGCCTGGAGTGCAGGGTCTAATGAAAAACTGTTTTTT. Based on the CDR3 plus reference TRBV30 and TRBJ1-4, the full variable domain is SQTIHQWPATLVQPVGSPLSLECTVEGTSNPNLYWYRQAAGRGLQLLFYSVGIGQISSEVPQNLSASRPQDRQFILSSKKLLLSDSGFYLCAWSAGSNEKLFFGSGTQLSVL.

This clonotype came up many times. The rearrangement joins TRBV7-6 to TRBJ2-3, with 7 bases lining up with TRBD1. This CDR3 has 16 residues. After removal of 5 bases from V and 1 base from J, the junction contained 9 bases not matched to a gene. Germline-derived CDR1 and CDR2 are SGHVS and FNYEAQ. The CDR3 coding sequence is TGTGCCAGCAGCCCTAGGGCAGGGGGTGGCACAGATACGCAGTATTTT. Amino acids: CASSPRAGGGTDTQYF.

This clonotype was counted a few times. This chain joins TRBV9 and TRBJ1-4; D call uncertain. This CDR3 spans 14 amino acids. The germline CDR1 and CDR2 sequences are SGDLS and YYNGEE. V was shortened by 0 bases and J by 4 bases, with 7 bases between the two germline ends. In DNA form, the CDR3 reads TGTGCCAGCAGCGTAGGCACCGTTAATGAAAAACTGTTTTTT. This sequence encodes CASSVGTVNEKLFF.

This clonotype was picked up a small number of times. V and J are TRBV4-3 and TRBJ2-2, with 10 bases that match TRBD2. J was trimmed by 3 bases and V by 2 bases; bases with no gene match: 9. CDR1 is LGHNA and CDR2 is YSLEER in the germline V gene. The CDR3 totals 18 residues. CDR3 protein: CASSQPLTGTSDTGELFF. The CDR3 DNA follows: TGCGCCAGCAGCCAACCCCTAACCGGGACTAGCGACACCGGGGAGCTGTTTTTT.

J is TRBJ2-1 and V is TRBV27, with 10 bases lining up with TRBD2. With V trimmed by 1 base and J by 7 bases, 10 bases remained unmatched. The CDR3 loop spans 17 amino acids. Germline V CDR1 and CDR2: MNHEY, SMNVEV (reference sequence). As DNA, the CDR3 is TGTGCCAGCAGTTTATTCGTTAGGGGACTAGCGCCGAATGAGCAGTTCTTC. Encoded protein: CASSLFVRGLAPNEQFF.

This clonotype was detected a few times. This chain uses TRBV5-1 with TRBJ2-3; D remains ambiguous. The CDR3 spans 17 residues. V lost 0 bases, J lost 2 bases, and 16 bases lay in between. Germline CDR1 is SGHRS and CDR2 is YFSETQ. CDR3 nucleotides: TGCGCCAGCAGCTTGGGTCACAGTGGAGACGTCACAGATACGCAGTATTTT. It translates to CASSLGHSGDVTDTQYF.

The V gene is TRBV18, the J gene TRBJ2-5, with 14 bases identical to TRBD2. The CDR3 has 18 amino acids. V trimming: 3 bases; J trimming: 2 bases; junction bases outside the gene matches: 8. The germline CDR1 and CDR2 sequences are KGHSH and LQKENI. The CDR3 sequence is CASSPRLGLAGGQETQYF. CDR3 DNA sequence: TGTGCCAGCTCACCGCGTCTCGGACTAGCGGGGGGACAAGAGACCCAGTACTTC.

V usage is TRBV4-1 and J usage is TRBJ1-1; no clear D gene. Germline V CDR1 and CDR2: MGHRA, YSYEKL. Between the trimmed V and J ends, which lost 5 bases and 4 bases, there was a span of 14 bases. This CDR3 is 14 amino acids long. The CDR3 region is CASSIREGSTEAFF. As DNA, the CDR3 is TGCGCCAGCAGCATCCGAGAGGGAAGCACTGAAGCTTTCTTT.

The gene calls are TRBV5-6 and TRBJ1-2, with unresolved D. CDR1 SGHDT and CDR2 YYEEEE come from the germline V gene. The CDR3 sequence is 13 residues long. V lost 0 bases, J lost 7 bases, and 10 bases lay in between. This chain's CDR3 is CASSLVTSTGYTF. Here the CDR3 DNA reads TGTGCCAGCAGCTTGGTCACCTCCACTGGCTACACCTTC.

The chain combines TRBV10-3 with TRBJ2-7; D may match TRBD1 or TRBD2 (5 bases each). Germline V gives CDR1 ENHRY, CDR2 SYGVKD. The CDR3 is made up of 15 amino acids. V lost 10 bases and J 2 bases, leaving 21 bases between the germline ends. The CDR3 is CATSAAGTSTYEQYF. CDR3 bases: TGTGCCACCTCGGCGGCCGGGACCTCGACCTACGAGCAGTACTTC.

This clonotype was counted between two and nine times. V gene TRBV7-3 combines with J gene TRBJ2-3; D unresolved. CDR3 length: 15 residues. Trimming pared 5 bases from V and 4 bases from J, leaving 16 bases between. Germline V gene data show CDR1 as SGHTA and CDR2 as FQGTGA. CDR3 sequence reads: CASSPKSGSADTQYF. The CDR3 DNA reads as TGTGCCAGCAGCCCCAAGTCCGGTTCGGCAGATACGCAGTATTTT.

This clonotype has only a few counts. The chain uses TRBV5-6 and TRBJ2-7, with 10 bases fitting TRBD2. Germline V gene lookup returns CDR1 SGHDT and CDR2 YYEEEE. The CDR3 consists of 17 residues. With 0 bases clipped from V and 3 bases from J, the junction kept 9 bases outside the gene matches. This chain's CDR3 is CASSLVGLADRRYEQYF. The CDR3, as DNA: TGTGCCAGCAGCTTGGTTGGACTAGCGGACCGCCGCTACGAGCAGTACTTC. Full variable domain (outside the CDR3, taken from reference TRBV5-6 and TRBJ2-7): DAGVTQSPTHLIKTRGQQVTLRCSPKSGHDTVSWYQQALGQGPQFIFQYYEEEERQRGNFPDRFSGHQFPNYSSELNVNALLLGDSALYLCASSLVGLADRRYEQYFGPGTRLTVT.